This T cell receptor (beta chain) emerged from a study of cytomegalovirus exposure and HLA in healthy donors. The PCR used 60 Vbeta and 13 Jbeta primers. Repertoires were generated with immunoSEQ multiplex PCR, while TCRdb's copy carries only in-frame clones and drops some. Of fewer than 350,000 clones in the sample, roughly 89% were seen once. A single count supports this clone. Its antigen remains unidentified. The junction departs from germline at one end; a sequencing error may be responsible. General study results and limits: As a later analysis revealed, most CMV-associated TCR beta chains appeared HLA-restricted. A previous analysis found most TCR beta V segments productive roughly 87% or roughly 30% of the time. V- and J-gene trimming of TCR beta was linked (in a later analysis) to a missense DCLRE1C variant.

Germline V gene sequence: CDR1 SEHNR, CDR2 FQNEAQ (reference sequence). This CDR3 contains 16 residues. The TCR comes from a woman aged 18-29 years in good health and CMV-seronegative. The chain carries TRBV7-9 and TRBJ2-1, with TRBD1 as a possible D gene (5 bases). Input material: PBMCs. The CDR3 loop reads CSSSPNRGPTYNEQFF. DNA of the CDR3: TGTTCCAGCAGCCCCAATAGGGGCCCCACATACAATGAGCAGTTCTTC.